The rows below give T cell receptor beta chains drawn from one sample of a study of T-cell memory formation after mild COVID-19. Using its own MiXCR run on the 5' RACE reads, TCRdb lists one record per CDR3 protein. The table has fewer than 700,000 distinct CDR3 sequences, about a fifth seen once. Sequenced sample: PBMCs or a T cell subset sorted from them (not recorded which). The receptors were gathered from an adult woman who had mild COVID-19 (a few samples of this study predate the infection). Cell type and time point are not known. Each CDR3 is given with its conserved first and last residue. The order of the fields is clone size, D gene, J gene, V gene, CDR3 protein, CDR3 DNA. A D gene is named only where the DNA matches it firmly. Size is stated for part of the rows, as once, few or many counts, or as a class when the clone is expanded.

size: few
D: TRBD2
J: TRBJ2-3
V: TRBV5-1
CDR3: CASSPQGSWPGGHPPYF
DNA: TGCGCCAGCAGCCCCCAGGGATCCTGGCCGGGGGGGCACCCGCCATATTTT

size: NA
D: TRBD1
J: TRBJ2-7
V: TRBV7-9
CDR3: CASSSGTGYDEQYF
DNA: TGTGCCAGCAGTTCCGGGACAGGGTACGACGAGCAGTACTTC

size: NA
D: NA
J: TRBJ1-4
V: TRBV5-5
CDR3: CASSSPGRGTWNEKLFF
DNA: TGTGCCAGCAGCTCCCCGGGCCGCGGGACGTGGAATGAAAAACTGTTTTTT

size: NA
D: NA
J: TRBJ2-5
V: TRBV9
CDR3: CASSVDQGSWETQYF
DNA: TGTGCCAGCAGCGTAGACCAAGGAAGCTGGGAGACCCAGTACTTC

size: NA
D: TRBD1
J: TRBJ1-1
V: TRBV12-3/TRBV12-4
CDR3: CASRGTGVREAFF
DNA: TGTGCCAGCAGGGGGACAGGGGTAAGAGAAGCTTTCTTT

size: few
D: TRBD2
J: TRBJ2-1
V: TRBV29-1
CDR3: CSVGGTGTSGSNEQFF
DNA: TGCAGCGTTGGGGGAACCGGGACTAGCGGGAGTAATGAGCAGTTCTTC

size: NA
D: TRBD2
J: TRBJ2-3
V: TRBV12-3/TRBV12-4
CDR3: CASSFGLAGGPGDTQYF
DNA: TGTGCCAGCAGTTTCGGACTAGCGGGGGGGCCCGGGGATACGCAGTATTTT

size: NA
D: TRBD1
J: TRBJ2-1
V: TRBV5-1
CDR3: CASSRTGKREYEQFF
DNA: TGCGCCAGCAGCAGGACAGGGAAAAGGGAGTATGAGCAGTTCTTC

size: few
D: NA
J: TRBJ2-3
V: TRBV13
CDR3: CASSSSLGDRGINTQYF
DNA: TGTGCCAGCAGCTCCTCGCTCGGCGACCGGGGGATAAATACGCAGTATTTT

size: NA
D: NA
J: TRBJ1-1
V: TRBV20-1
CDR3: CSARVQGRLNTEAFF
DNA: TGCAGTGCTAGAGTTCAGGGCAGGTTGAACACTGAAGCTTTCTTT

size: NA
D: NA
J: TRBJ1-1
V: TRBV5-6
CDR3: CASSFSPSAEAFF
DNA: TGTGCCAGCAGCTTTTCCCCAAGTGCTGAAGCTTTCTTT

size: few
D: TRBD1
J: TRBJ1-4
V: TRBV12-3/TRBV12-4
CDR3: CASREPGQGSEKLFF
DNA: TGTGCCAGCAGGGAACCGGGACAGGGGAGTGAAAAACTGTTTTTT

size: NA
D: NA
J: TRBJ1-1
V: TRBV28
CDR3: CASSQGQHNTEAFF
DNA: TGTGCCAGCAGTCAAGGACAGCATAACACTGAAGCTTTCTTT

size: NA
D: NA
J: TRBJ2-7
V: TRBV4-1
CDR3: CASSQDSQGGYEQYF
DNA: TGCGCCAGCAGCCAAGATAGCCAGGGCGGCTACGAGCAGTACTTC

size: NA
D: NA
J: TRBJ2-3
V: TRBV2
CDR3: CASNNRSTDTQYF
DNA: TGTGCCAGCAATAACAGATCCACAGATACGCAGTATTTT

size: NA
D: NA
J: TRBJ2-7
V: TRBV12-3/TRBV12-4
CDR3: CASSGLDEQYF
DNA: TGTGCCAGTAGTGGGTTGGACGAGCAGTACTTC

size: NA
D: TRBD2
J: TRBJ2-2
V: TRBV5-3
CDR3: CARSFSGRAGAGELFF
DNA: TGTGCCAGAAGTTTTAGCGGGAGGGCCGGGGCCGGGGAGCTGTTTTTT

size: few
D: NA
J: TRBJ1-4
V: TRBV27
CDR3: CASSFTGLDEKLFF
DNA: TGTGCCAGCAGTTTTACGGGGCTTGACGAAAAACTGTTTTTT

size: NA
D: NA
J: TRBJ2-5
V: TRBV11-2
CDR3: CASSLVAIQETQYF
DNA: TGTGCCAGCAGCTTAGTAGCAATACAAGAGACCCAGTACTTC

size: NA
D: NA
J: TRBJ2-2
V: TRBV24-1
CDR3: CATSDWTAGELFF
DNA: TGTGCCACCAGTGATTGGACAGCCGGGGAGCTGTTTTTT

size: NA
D: TRBD2
J: TRBJ2-1
V: TRBV4-1
CDR3: CASSQDSLAGGYNEQFF
DNA: TGCGCCAGCAGCCAAGATAGCCTAGCGGGAGGGTACAATGAGCAGTTCTTC

size: NA
D: NA
J: TRBJ1-1
V: TRBV7-2
CDR3: CASSFDGRGSTEAFF
DNA: TGTGCCAGCAGCTTCGATGGCCGGGGGAGCACTGAAGCTTTCTTT

size: few
D: TRBD2
J: TRBJ2-2
V: TRBV4-2
CDR3: CASSQLAGGNTGELFF
DNA: TGTGCCAGCAGCCAACTAGCGGGAGGGAACACCGGGGAGCTGTTTTTT